This T cell receptor (beta chain) appears in the sequencing data of a study of blood T cells in healthy people across ages. For the second PCR, which ran for roughly 6 to 11 cycles, a sample-barcoded 5' primer and a J-beta primer mix were used. A minimum of 2.5 million CDR3-containing paired-end reads was obtained for each sample. TCRdb fed the 5' RACE reads into MiXCR, producing one record per CDR3 protein. The data hold more than 650,000 distinct CDR3 sequences, with roughly 24% observed a single time. This CDR3 region has 15 residues. CDR1 is MNHEY and CDR2 is SVGAGI in the germline V gene. The same specimen was also included in a second study, on T cells of mothers and their children. That study reports: In both related and unrelated pairs, TCR recombination output is shaped similarly by thymic selection.

The chain links TRBV6-5 to TRBJ2-5; weak D call: TRBD2 (7 bases). Gene TRBJ2-1 matches the end of the DNA better, so the J call may be wrong. The sample taken for sequencing was blood. The sequence was obtained from a boy aged 5-17 years in good health. The CDR3 nucleotides are TGTGCCAGCAGTTACGGGGGGGCGGGAAGAAATGAGCAGTTCTTC. Amino acid sequence: CASSYGGAGRNEQFF.